A single sample gave rise to the 10 T cell receptor beta chains below, sequenced in a study of PD-1 blockade in mismatch repair-deficient tumors. Sequencing used immunoSEQ multiplex PCR; TCRdb keeps in-frame clones, though not all of them. Of around 130,000 clones detected, about 88% appear once; the ten largest clones hold approximately 10%. The input for sequencing was peripheral blood, taken just under 74 weeks after starting pembrolizumab. The receptors come from an adult with mismatch repair-deficient cancer.

V and J are TRBV2 and TRBJ2-7; 7 nucleotides agree with TRBD1. Germline V gene data show CDR1 as SNHLY and CDR2 as FYNNEI. The V and J ends lost 7 bases and 3 bases, in that order; junction bases with no gene match: 3. This CDR3 spans 12 amino acids. The CDR3 sequence: CASTGQHYEQYF. The CDR3 DNA reads TGTGCCAGCACGGGACAGCACTACGAGCAGTACTTC. Complete variable domain (other parts from reference TRBV2 and TRBJ2-7): EPEVTQTPSHQVTQMGQEVILRCVPISNHLYFYWYRQILGQKVEFLVSFYNNEISEKSEIFDDQFSVERPDGSNFTLKIRSTKLEDSAMYFCASTGQHYEQYFGPGTRLTVT.

The rearrangement links TRBV13 to TRBJ1-1, with unresolved D. This CDR3 contains 13 residues. The V end was cut by 0 bases, the J end by 4 bases, with 6 bases between. The V gene's germline CDR1 is PRHDT and CDR2 FYEKMQ (reference sequence). The CDR3 reads CASSLGELTEAFF. The CDR3 nucleotides read TGTGCCAGCAGCTTAGGGGAGCTCACTGAAGCTTTCTTT.

The chain links TRBV6-1 to TRBJ2-3, with D maybe TRBD1 (5 bases). Germline-derived CDR1 and CDR2 are MNHNS and SASEGT. The CDR3 extends over 16 amino acids. The V end was cut by 2 bases, the J end by 3 bases, with 15 bases between. The CDR3 DNA reads TGTGCCAGCAGTGAAAGAAAGGCCAGGGCAACAGATACGCAGTATTTT. Its protein is CASSERKARATDTQYF.

The J gene is TRBJ1-5, the V gene TRBV6-5; 9 bases fit TRBD1. The V and J ends lost 5 bases and 4 bases, in that order; junction bases with no gene match: 3. CDR1 and CDR2 from the germline V gene are MNHEY and SVGAGI. The CDR3 has 14 amino acids. CDR3: CASSPGQGNQPQHF. In DNA form, the CDR3 reads TGTGCCAGCAGTCCGGGACAGGGTAATCAGCCCCAGCATTTT.

V gene TRBV12-1 combines with J gene TRBJ2-2; the D call in the table, TRBD2, was not verified against the DNA. TRBV12-1 is shown as a pseudogene. The CDR3 is made up of 17 amino acids. The CDR3 spells CASSFHEWEGRTGELFF. The CDR3 DNA reads as TGTGCCAGCAGCTTTCATGAGTGGGAGGGCCGCACCGGGGAGCTGTTTTTT.

V usage is TRBV13 and J usage is TRBJ2-7; 8 nucleotides line up with TRBD1. Trimming removed 4 bases from V and 2 bases from J; junction bases left unmatched: 4. The CDR3 loop spans 14 amino acids. Germline CDR1 is PRHDT and CDR2 is FYEKMQ (reference sequence). CDR3 bases: TGTGCCAGCAGCTCGCCACAGGGGGCCTACGAGCAGTACTTC. Translation gives CASSSPQGAYEQYF.

This clone was observed a few times. The rearrangement uses TRBV11-2 and TRBJ2-7; D remains unclear. Germline values: CDR1 SGHAT, CDR2 FQNNGV. Trimming left V 1 base short and J 7 bases short, with 5 bases between. The CDR3 spans 11 residues. The CDR3: CASSLVQEQYF. In nucleotides, the CDR3 is TGTGCCAGCAGCTTAGTTCAAGAGCAGTACTTC. The full variable domain, with the rest looked up from reference TRBV11-2 and TRBJ2-7, is EAGVAQSPRYKIIEKRQSVAFWCNPISGHATLYWYQQILGQGPKLLIQFQNNGVVDDSQLPKDRFSAERLKGVDSTLKIQPAKLEDSAVYLCASSLVQEQYFGPGTRLTVT.

The chain carries TRBV30 and TRBJ1-4, with 7 bases matching TRBD1. J gave up 4 bases and V 4 bases, and 9 bases lay outside the gene matches. Looked up from germline, CDR1 is GTSNPN and CDR2 is SVGIG (reference sequence). The CDR3 totals 15 residues. The CDR3 reads CAWNTPTGINEKLFF. For the CDR3, the DNA is TGTGCCTGGAATACCCCGACAGGGATTAATGAAAAACTGTTTTTT.

J is TRBJ1-2 and V is TRBV5-1; D gene ambiguous. The CDR3 contains 13 residues. The V gene's germline CDR1 is SGHRS and CDR2 YFSETQ. The V end was cut by 6 bases, the J end by 1 base, with 10 bases between. CDR3 nucleotides: TGCGCCAGCAAGGACGCCAATAACTATGGCTACACCTTC. It codes for CASKDANNYGYTF.

The CDR3 nucleotides are TGTGCCAGTACCTCCGGGACAGGGAAGTACGAGCAGTACTTC. It codes for CASTSGTGKYEQYF. The rearrangement links TRBV19 to TRBJ2-7; 9 bases align to TRBD1. CDR3 size: 14 residues. The germline CDR1 and CDR2 sequences are LNHDA and SQIVND (reference sequence). V gave up 7 bases and J gave up 4 bases; unmatched junction bases: 8.